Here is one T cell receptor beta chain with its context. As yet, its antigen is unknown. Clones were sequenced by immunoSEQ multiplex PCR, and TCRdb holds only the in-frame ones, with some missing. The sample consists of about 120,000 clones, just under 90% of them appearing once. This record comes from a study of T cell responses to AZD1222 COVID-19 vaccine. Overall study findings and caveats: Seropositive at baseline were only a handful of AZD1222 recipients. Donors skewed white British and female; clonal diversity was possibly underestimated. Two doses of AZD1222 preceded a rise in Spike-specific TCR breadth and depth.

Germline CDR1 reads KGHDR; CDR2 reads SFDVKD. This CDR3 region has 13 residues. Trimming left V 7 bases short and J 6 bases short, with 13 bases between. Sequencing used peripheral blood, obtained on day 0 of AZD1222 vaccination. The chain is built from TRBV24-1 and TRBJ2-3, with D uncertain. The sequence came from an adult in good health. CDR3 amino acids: CATRGQHPDTQYF. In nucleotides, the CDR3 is TGTGCCACCAGGGGTCAGCATCCGGATACGCAGTATTTT.